This T cell receptor (beta chain) was sequenced in a study of CD8 T cells in ankylosing spondylitis. General study results and limits: Clones linked with disease were CD8+ and fairly uncommon in the peripheral blood. Reported data indicate significant enrichment of disease-linked clones within matched ankylosing spondylitis synovial fluid. Blood from ankylosing spondylitis patients appeared to carry a characteristic roughly eight-variant TCR beta motif.

At least ten counts were recorded for this clonotype. The antigen is not known. Quantitative 5'-RACE with molecular barcodes was used to make the TCR beta libraries. TCRdb itself ran the 5' RACE reads through MiXCR, one entry per CDR3 protein. In the table there are about 35,000 distinct CDR3 sequences, 10% to 13% of which are singletons. CDR3 length: 12 amino acids. Trimming left V 3 bases short and J 13 bases short, with 10 bases between. In germline, CDR1 is MDHEN, CDR2 SYDVKM. This TCR came from a male donor with ankylosing spondylitis or in good health (not recorded which). This sequence joins TRBV28 and TRBJ1-6; D is ambiguous. Sequencing input: blood, either unsorted or a sorted T cell fraction (not recorded which). CDR3 bases: TGTGCCAGCAGTTTCGAGGCGGCGCCCCTCCACTTT. Its protein product is CASSFEAAPLHF.